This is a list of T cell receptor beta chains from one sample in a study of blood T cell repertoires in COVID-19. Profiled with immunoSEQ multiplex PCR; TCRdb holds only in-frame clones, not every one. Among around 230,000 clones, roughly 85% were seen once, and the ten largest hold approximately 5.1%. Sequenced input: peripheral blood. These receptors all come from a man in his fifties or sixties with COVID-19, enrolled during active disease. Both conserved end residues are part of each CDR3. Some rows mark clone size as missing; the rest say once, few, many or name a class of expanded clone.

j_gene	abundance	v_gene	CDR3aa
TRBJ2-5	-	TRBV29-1	CSVGDRRGTQYF
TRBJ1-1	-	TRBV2	CASSRSMNTEAFF
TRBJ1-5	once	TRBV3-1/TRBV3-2	CASSQGAGGLNQPQHF
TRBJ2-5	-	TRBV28	CAVGGVGQETQYF
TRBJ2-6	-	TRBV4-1	CASSPSSSGANVLTF
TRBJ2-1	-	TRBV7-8	CASSLASIGGKNNEQFF
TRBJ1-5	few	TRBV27	CASSLSGTASNQPQHF
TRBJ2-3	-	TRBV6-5	CASLPEDGRPDTQYF
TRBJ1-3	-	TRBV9	CASSVGAGGNSGNTIYF
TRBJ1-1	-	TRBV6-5	CASKQTMNTEAFF
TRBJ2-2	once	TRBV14	CASSQGPGGPNTGELFF
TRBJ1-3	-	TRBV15	CATSSRQGGAGNTIYF
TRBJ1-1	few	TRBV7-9	CASSTGSGGTEAFF
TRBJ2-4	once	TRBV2	CASTRGQGAPKNIQYF
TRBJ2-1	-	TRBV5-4	CASRSRGLLNEQFF
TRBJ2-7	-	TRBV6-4	CASSDRTSGGAAYEQYF
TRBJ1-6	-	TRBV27	CASSLTGSWSSPLHF
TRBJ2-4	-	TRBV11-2	CASSYGHRVNIQYF
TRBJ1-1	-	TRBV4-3	CASSQGRDSGTEAFF
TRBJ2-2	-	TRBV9	CASSGQGAGTGELFF
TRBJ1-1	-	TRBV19	CASSMFGDRPNTEAFF
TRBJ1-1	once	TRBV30	CAWIQKGEINTEAFF
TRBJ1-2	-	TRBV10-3	CAIRTGTGLGNYGYTF
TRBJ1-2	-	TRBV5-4	CASSPPGLDGYTF
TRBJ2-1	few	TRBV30	CAWRRGGGEQFF
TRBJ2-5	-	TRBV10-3	CATTPGEVETQYF
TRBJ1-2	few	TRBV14	CASSQAGTEGRGYTF
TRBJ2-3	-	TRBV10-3	CAIRAGGGGDTQYF
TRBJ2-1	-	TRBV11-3	CASSAGPVSYNEQFF
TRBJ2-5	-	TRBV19	CASSIRRTGGLETQYF
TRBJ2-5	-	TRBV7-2	CASSPMRAGGRQTQYF
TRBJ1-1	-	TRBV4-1	CASSQDPPAVSNTEAFF
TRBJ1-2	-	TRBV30	CAWTRMGQEGGYTF
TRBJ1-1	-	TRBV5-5	CASSGRTGSDTEAFF
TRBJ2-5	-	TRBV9	CASSVAAGGLIPTETQYF
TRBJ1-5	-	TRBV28	CASSFLSSNQPQHF
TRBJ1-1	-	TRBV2	CASSRTVGGTEAFF
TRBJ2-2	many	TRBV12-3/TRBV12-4	CASSFYGELFF
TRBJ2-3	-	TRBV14	CASSQALAGGPDTQYF
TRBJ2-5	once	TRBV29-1	CSVGGDRADLETQYF
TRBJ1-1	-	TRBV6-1	CASSVDRGGLNTEAFF
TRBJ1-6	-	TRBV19	CASSIRAGGSYSPLHF
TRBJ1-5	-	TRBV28	CASRGGSGNNQPQHF
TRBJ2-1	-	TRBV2	CASRQEDPTREFF